The table lists the clone carrying this T cell receptor beta chain with a count of one. Its antigen is currently unknown. The libraries were made with immunoSEQ v3. Survey-level samples got 2 million or so read pairs; deep-level samples got roughly 4.5-6 million. The table came from immunoSEQ multiplex PCR; TCRdb's copy has only in-frame clones and leaves some out. The table lists some 32,000 clones, about 70% of them singletons. Time point of the sample: pre-treatment sample, taken before nivolumab and TIL therapy. The data derive from a study of TIL therapy for anti-PD-1-resistant metastatic lung cancer. In the study overall: Patients had a median age of about 55 years (range 38-75). General study findings and limits: After infusion, TIL clonotypes partly replaced peripheral T cells and declined over months.

Specimen: blood, collected at baseline. This sequence originates from a woman aged 30-79 years with non-small cell lung cancer.

The DNA of the CDR3 is TGTGCCAGCAGCGATAGCGGGATGAGGCAAGAGACCCAGTACTTC. It codes for CASSDSGMRQETQYF. The V call is TRBV13, the J call TRBJ2-5; 8 bases match TRBD2. Per germline, CDR1 PRHDT and CDR2 FYEKMQ (reference sequence). The V and J ends lost 5 bases and 2 bases, in that order; junction bases with no gene match: 7. The CDR3 runs to 15 residues.